One and the same sample provided the 21 T cell receptor beta chains below, sequenced in a study of CD8+CD57+ T cells in acquired aplastic anemia. The patients chosen for sequencing had shown expansion of CD8+CD57+ cells (detected by flow cytometry). Researchers used genomic DNA as the template to profile TCR beta VDJ and CDR3. TCRdb analysed the reads with MiXCR anew, one entry per CDR3 protein. In the table there are around 180,000 distinct CDR3 sequences, roughly half of which are singletons. Sequencing was performed on sorted CD4+, CD8+, or CD8+CD57+ T cells (not recorded which) from PBMCs. The receptors shown here come from a human donor with aplastic anemia.

This chain links TRBV19 with TRBJ1-1; D is undetermined. In germline, CDR1 is LNHDA, CDR2 SQIVND (reference sequence). Trimming removed 0 bases from V and 1 base from J, with 9 bases in between. CDR3 size: 15 residues. The CDR3 DNA reads TGTGCCAGTAGTATAGATCTCTGGGCGAACACTGAAGCTTTCTTT. Translation: CASSIDLWANTEAFF.

The table lists this clonotype with many counts. V usage is TRBV10-3 and J usage is TRBJ2-7; weak D call: TRBD2 (6 bases). Germline V gene lookup returns CDR1 ENHRY and CDR2 SYGVKD. The V and J ends lost 10 bases and 4 bases respectively, with 20 bases between them. The CDR3 totals 14 residues. The CDR3 protein is CASENPGLPYEQYF. The CDR3 DNA follows: TGTGCCAGCGAGAATCCGGGACTCCCGTACGAGCAGTACTTC.

The J gene is TRBJ2-1, the V gene TRBV7-2; D unclear. In germline, CDR1 is SGHTA, CDR2 FQGNSA. Trimming removed 4 bases from V and 9 bases from J, with 10 bases in between. The CDR3 has 12 amino acids. The CDR3 loop reads CASSYQLGEQFF. For the CDR3, the DNA is TGTGCCAGCAGCTACCAGTTGGGTGAGCAGTTCTTC.

The chain combines TRBV29-1 with TRBJ2-3; D is perhaps TRBD2 (6 bases). This CDR3 contains 13 residues. V dropped 4 bases and J dropped 5 bases, with 13 bases sitting between them. The germline V gene has CDR1 SQVTM and CDR2 ANQGSEA. The CDR3 coding sequence is TGCAGCGTTGCCATGTCCGGGAGAGATACGCAGTATTTT. The encoded protein is CSVAMSGRDTQYF.

V usage is TRBV9 and J usage is TRBJ2-7; weak D call: TRBD1 (6 bases). Trimming left V 4 bases short and J 5 bases short, with 10 bases between. The CDR3 loop spans 12 amino acids. Germline CDR1 and CDR2: SGDLS and YYNGEE. The CDR3 reads CASSPTGHEQYF. Written as DNA, the CDR3 is TGTGCCAGCAGCCCCACAGGGCACGAGCAGTACTTC.

This clonotype came up many times. The chain uses TRBV5-8 and TRBJ2-7, with 10 nucleotides matching TRBD2. The ends lost 3 bases at V and 4 bases at J; junction bases unmatched: 7. This CDR3 has 15 amino acids. Per germline, CDR1 SGHTS and CDR2 YDEGEE. The DNA for the CDR3 is TGTGCCAGCAGCTCGGAGCGGGGGGGCAAGTACGAGCAGTACTTC. This encodes CASSSERGGKYEQYF.

CDR3 DNA sequence: TGTGCCAGCAGCTTAGGTGGGACCGCTTCGCAGTACTTC. It encodes CASSLGGTASQYF. The chain employs TRBV7-2 and TRBJ2-7, with D perhaps being TRBD1 or TRBD2 (5 bases each). Germline lookup yields CDR1 SGHTA and CDR2 FQGNSA. The V end lost 1 base, the J end lost 9 bases, and 13 bases lay between the germline ends. The CDR3 contains 13 residues.

The V call is TRBV12-3 or TRBV12-4, the J call TRBJ2-1, with D perhaps TRBD1 or TRBD2 (5 bases each). V was cut by 7 bases and J by 4 bases, with 29 bases left in between. CDR3 length: 19 amino acids. CDR3 coding DNA: TGTGCCAGCATGGAGGCCAGGGTTGTTTTGAATACAAGATACAATGAGCAGTTCTTC. It specifies CASMEARVVLNTRYNEQFF.

This clonotype was seen only a few times. The CDR3 loop reads CASTPTSGSTGELFF. The CDR3 DNA sequence: TGTGCCAGCACTCCGACTAGCGGGAGTACCGGGGAGCTGTTTTTT. The rearrangement joins TRBV6-1 to TRBJ2-2, with 12 bases fitting TRBD2. Germline CDR1 MNHNS, CDR2 SASEGT. CDR3 length: 15 amino acids. Trimming took 7 bases from V and 5 from J; bases not matched to a gene: 5.

This clonotype was seen at least ten times. This chain joins TRBV7-3 and TRBJ2-5; D perhaps matches TRBD2 (6 bases). V was cut by 5 bases and J by 5 bases, with 21 bases left in between. The germline gives CDR1 SGHTA, CDR2 FQGTGA. CDR3 length: 16 amino acids. CDR3: CASSPGTRSLGETQYF. The CDR3 coding sequence is TGTGCCAGCAGCCCTGGGACTCGATCGTTAGGGGAGACCCAGTACTTC.

This clonotype was counted only a few times. The rearrangement joins TRBV3-1 to TRBJ2-7; TRBD1 aligns across 12 bases. Germline-derived CDR1 and CDR2 are LGHDT and YNNKEL (reference sequence). J was trimmed by 6 bases and V by 4 bases; bases with no gene match: 13. CDR3 size: 17 residues. CDR3 bases: TGTGCCAGCAGCCTACAAGCGGGGACAGGGGGCTCGGGCGAGCAGTACTTC. Its translation: CASSLQAGTGGSGEQYF.

This clonotype was observed at least ten times. The genes are TRBV24-1 and TRBJ1-1; TRBD1 agrees at 10 bases. Germline V gene data show CDR1 as KGHDR and CDR2 as SFDVKD. The CDR3 length is 15 residues. V was clipped by 3 bases and J by 2 bases; unmatched bases: 2. The CDR3 sequence is CATSDRTGGNTEAFF. The CDR3 bases are TGTGCCACCAGTGATCGGACAGGGGGAAACACTGAAGCTTTCTTT.

The sample holds many counts of this clonotype. The chain combines TRBV20-1 with TRBJ2-6; D gene ambiguous. CDR3 length equals 15 residues. V lost 6 bases and J 4 bases, leaving 16 bases between the germline ends. The germline V gene has CDR1 DFQATT and CDR2 SNEGSKA (reference sequence). CDR3 nucleotides: TGCAGTGCCTCCGGTCCTTGGTCGGGGGCCAACGTCCTGACTTTC. Translated: CSASGPWSGANVLTF.

This clonotype has at least ten counts. The J gene is TRBJ1-2, the V gene TRBV5-1, with 9 bases lining up with TRBD1. Per germline, CDR1 SGHRS and CDR2 YFSETQ. V lost 6 bases to trimming and J lost 7 bases; unmatched junction nucleotides: 7. This CDR3 region has 13 residues. Written as DNA, the CDR3 is TGCGCCAGCAACCCACAGGGGGCGGGTGGCTACACCTTC. Protein: CASNPQGAGGYTF.

This clonotype occurred many times. The rearrangement links TRBV3-1 to TRBJ2-3; 11 bases fit TRBD2. Germline V CDR1 and CDR2: LGHDT, YNNKEL (reference sequence). Germline trimming cut 4 bases from V and 6 bases from J; bases unmatched to any gene: 9. The CDR3 totals 16 residues. The CDR3 here is CASSPGLAGFTDTQYF. Here the CDR3 DNA reads TGTGCCAGCAGCCCCGGACTAGCGGGCTTCACGGATACGCAGTATTTT.

The chain recombines TRBV2 with TRBJ2-1, with a tentative D call TRBD2 (6 bases). There are 15 residues in the CDR3. The germline V gene has CDR1 SNHLY and CDR2 FYNNEI. V was trimmed by 4 bases and J by 7 bases, leaving 17 bases between them. The CDR3: CASSAGWLARNEQFF. CDR3 DNA: TGTGCCAGCAGTGCGGGTTGGCTAGCGAGAAATGAGCAGTTCTTC.

The chain joins TRBV7-8 to TRBJ1-6; 12 nucleotides line up with TRBD1. With V trimmed by 5 bases and J by 9 bases, 8 bases remained unmatched. The CDR3 spans 16 residues. Germline CDR1 reads SGHVS; CDR2 reads FQNEAQ. The CDR3 loop reads CASSPPGTGGRSPLHF. The CDR3 nucleotides read TGTGCCAGCAGCCCCCCAGGGACAGGGGGCCGTTCACCCCTCCACTTT.

This clonotype was counted ten times or more. This rearrangement joins TRBV14 to TRBJ2-1; the D is unclear. The CDR3 is 18 amino acids. Trimming pared 1 base from V and 2 bases from J, leaving 18 bases between. CDR1 and CDR2 from the germline V gene are SGHDN and FVKESK. In DNA form, the CDR3 reads TGTGCCAGCAGCCAAGGGGCTGGGTTGGGAAAGCCCTACAATGAGCAGTTCTTC. Its translation is CASSQGAGLGKPYNEQFF.

V gene TRBV29-1 combines with J gene TRBJ1-2, with D possibly being TRBD1 (6 bases). Germline V gene sequence: CDR1 SQVTM, CDR2 ANQGSEA. The CDR3 loop spans 14 amino acids. The germline V and J ends were trimmed by 0 bases and 1 base, with 9 bases remaining between them. The CDR3: CSVEEGHHNYGYTF. The CDR3 nucleotides read TGCAGCGTTGAAGAGGGACACCATAACTATGGCTACACCTTC.

The chain uses TRBV7-8 and TRBJ2-5; perhaps TRBD1 as D (5 bases). This CDR3 contains 14 residues. Germline V lookup: CDR1 SGHVS, CDR2 FQNEAQ. Trimming took off 5 bases at V and 2 bases at J, with 12 bases between the two ends. The CDR3: CASSHAYRQETQYF. In nucleotides, the CDR3 is TGTGCCAGCAGCCACGCCTACAGGCAAGAGACCCAGTACTTC.

The chain has TRBV20-1 and TRBJ2-7; no reliable D call. Germline loops: CDR1 DFQATT, CDR2 SNEGSKA (reference sequence). The CDR3 covers 13 residues. With 0 bases removed from V and 2 bases from J, the gap between germline ends came to 8 bases. In nucleotides, the CDR3 is TGCAGTGCTAGAGACCTATTCACCTACGAGCAGTACTTC. Residues: CSARDLFTYEQYF.